This entry features one T cell receptor (beta chain) sequence. The sample originates from a study of blood T cell repertoires in COVID-19. Study processing details: Reference gene primer amplification gave nucleated cell count estimates. Only in-frame clones appear in the TCRdb table, and some are missing; sequencing was by immunoSEQ multiplex PCR. V and J calls and clone size are given by that table; D and trimming were obtained from the DNA. Found here are roughly 340,000 clones, around nine tenths of them singletons; the top ten hold about 7%. Germline loops: CDR1 SGHRS, CDR2 YFSETQ. There are 14 residues in the CDR3. V lost 0 bases and J lost 2, with 8 bases in between.

This TCR came from a woman in her 70s with COVID-19, enrolled during active disease. The chain combines TRBV5-1 with TRBJ2-5; the D gene is possibly TRBD2 (5 bases). Sequencing input: peripheral blood. CDR3 residues: CASSLDTGQETQYF. CDR3 bases: TGCGCCAGCAGCTTGGATACGGGGCAAGAGACCCAGTACTTC.